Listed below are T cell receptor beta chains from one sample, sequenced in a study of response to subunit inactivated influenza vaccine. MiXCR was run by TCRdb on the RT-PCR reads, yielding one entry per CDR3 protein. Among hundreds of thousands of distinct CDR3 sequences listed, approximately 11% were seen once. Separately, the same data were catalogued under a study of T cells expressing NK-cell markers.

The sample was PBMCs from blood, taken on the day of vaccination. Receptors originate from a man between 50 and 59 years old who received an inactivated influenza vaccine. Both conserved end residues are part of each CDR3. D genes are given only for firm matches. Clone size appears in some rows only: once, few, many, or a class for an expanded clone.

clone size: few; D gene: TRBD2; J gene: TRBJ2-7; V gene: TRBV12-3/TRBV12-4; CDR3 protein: CASRGLAGGRSSYEQYF; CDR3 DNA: TGTGCCAGCAGGGGACTAGCGGGAGGCCGAAGCTCCTACGAGCAGTACTTC
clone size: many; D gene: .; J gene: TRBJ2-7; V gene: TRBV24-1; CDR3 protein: CATSAGGSYEQYF; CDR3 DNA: TGTGCCACCAGTGCTGGGGGAAGCTACGAGCAGTACTTC
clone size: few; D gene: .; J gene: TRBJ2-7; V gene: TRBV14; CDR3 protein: CASSQTGQGPIEQYF; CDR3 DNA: TGTGCCAGCAGCCAGACCGGGCAGGGTCCGATCGAGCAGTACTTC
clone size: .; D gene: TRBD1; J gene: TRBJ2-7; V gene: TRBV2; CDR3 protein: CASSEDRGLIYEQYF; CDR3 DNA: TGTGCCAGCAGTGAAGACAGGGGGCTCATCTACGAGCAGTACTTC
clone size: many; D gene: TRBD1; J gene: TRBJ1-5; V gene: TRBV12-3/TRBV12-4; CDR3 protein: CASSKTGGAQPQHF; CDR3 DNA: TGTGCCAGCAGTAAGACAGGGGGGGCTCAGCCCCAGCATTTT
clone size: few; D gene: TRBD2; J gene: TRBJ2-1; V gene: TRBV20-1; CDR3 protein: CSASGGGAGSYNEQFF; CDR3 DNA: TGCAGTGCTAGTGGCGGGGGGGCCGGTTCCTACAATGAGCAGTTCTTC
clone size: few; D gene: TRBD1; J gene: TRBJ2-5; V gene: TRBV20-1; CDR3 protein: CSAQDRGQETQYF; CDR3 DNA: TGCAGTGCTCAAGACAGGGGACAAGAGACCCAGTACTTC
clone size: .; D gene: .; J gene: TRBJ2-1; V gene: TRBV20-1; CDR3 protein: CSAPRVGGGYNEQFF; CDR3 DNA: TGCAGTGCCCCTAGGGTAGGGGGGGGCTACAATGAGCAGTTCTTC
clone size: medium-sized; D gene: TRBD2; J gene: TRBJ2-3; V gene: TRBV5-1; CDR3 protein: CASSTEPSGGEHTQYF; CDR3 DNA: TGCGCCAGCAGCACCGAACCTAGCGGGGGAGAGCATACGCAGTATTTT
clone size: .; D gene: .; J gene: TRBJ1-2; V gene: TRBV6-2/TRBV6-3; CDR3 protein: CASSYSHGERGYTF; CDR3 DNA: TGTGCCAGCAGTTACTCTCACGGAGAAAGGGGCTACACCTTC
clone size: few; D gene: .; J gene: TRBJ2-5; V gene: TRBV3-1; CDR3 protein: CATSPGAGTLGETQYF; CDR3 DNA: TGTGCCACAAGCCCAGGGGCAGGAACGTTGGGAGAGACCCAGTACTTC
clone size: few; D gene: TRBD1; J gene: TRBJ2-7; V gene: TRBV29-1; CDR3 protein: CSVEDARRGQNYEQYF; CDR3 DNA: TGCAGCGTTGAAGATGCGCGTCGGGGACAGAATTACGAGCAGTACTTC
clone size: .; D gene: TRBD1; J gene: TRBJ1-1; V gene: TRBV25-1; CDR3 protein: CASSGYRGRDTEAFF; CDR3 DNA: TGTGCCAGCAGTGGGTACAGGGGGCGGGACACTGAAGCTTTCTTT
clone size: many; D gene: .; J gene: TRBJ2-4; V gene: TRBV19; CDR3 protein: CASSRNLEGPNIQYF; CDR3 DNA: TGTGCCAGTAGTCGGAATCTAGAGGGCCCAAACATTCAGTACTTC
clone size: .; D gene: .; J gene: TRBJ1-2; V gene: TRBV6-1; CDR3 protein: CASSGSGGGDYGYTF; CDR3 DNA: TGTGCCAGCAGTGGAAGTGGGGGAGGGGACTATGGCTACACCTTC
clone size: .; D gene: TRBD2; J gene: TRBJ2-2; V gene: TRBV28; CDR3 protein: CASSRLAGGGELFF; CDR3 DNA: TGTGCCAGCAGTCGCCTAGCGGGCGGCGGGGAGCTGTTTTTT
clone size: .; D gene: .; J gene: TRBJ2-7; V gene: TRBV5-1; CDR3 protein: CASSITRGSYEQYF; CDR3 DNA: TGCGCCAGCAGCATCACACGTGGCTCCTACGAGCAGTACTTC
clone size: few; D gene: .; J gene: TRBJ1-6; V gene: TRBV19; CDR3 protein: CASRRSLNSPLHF; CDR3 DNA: TGTGCCAGTAGACGGAGCCTTAATTCACCCCTCCACTTT
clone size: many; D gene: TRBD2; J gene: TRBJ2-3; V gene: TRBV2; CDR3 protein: CASRGLAGGSTQYF; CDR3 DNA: TGTGCCAGCAGGGGACTAGCGGGAGGGTCTACGCAGTATTTT
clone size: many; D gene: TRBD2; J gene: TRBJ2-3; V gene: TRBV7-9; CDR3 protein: CASSLVAGITDTQYF; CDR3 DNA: TGTGCCAGCAGCTTAGTAGCGGGGATCACAGATACGCAGTATTTT
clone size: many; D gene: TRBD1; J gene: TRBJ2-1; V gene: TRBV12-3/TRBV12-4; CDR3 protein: CASSSMDRGINNEQFF; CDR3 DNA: TGTGCCAGCAGTTCCATGGACAGGGGAATAAACAATGAGCAGTTCTTC
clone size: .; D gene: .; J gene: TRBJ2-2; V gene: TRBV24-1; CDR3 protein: CATSDEPGLGGWSGELFF; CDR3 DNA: TGTGCCACCAGTGATGAACCGGGACTAGGGGGCTGGTCCGGGGAGCTGTTTTTT
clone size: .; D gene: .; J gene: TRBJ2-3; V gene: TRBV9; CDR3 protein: CASSVDYGERAQYF; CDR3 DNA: TGTGCCAGCAGCGTAGATTATGGCGAACGGGCGCAGTATTTT
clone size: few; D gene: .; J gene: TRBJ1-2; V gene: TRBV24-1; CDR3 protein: CATSDSPPGGANYGYTF; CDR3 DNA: TGTGCCACCAGTGATTCCCCCCCTGGGGGGGCTAACTATGGCTACACCTTC
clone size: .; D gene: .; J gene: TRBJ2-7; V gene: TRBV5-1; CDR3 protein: CASSLGSSGPTYEQYF; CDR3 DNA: TGCGCCAGCAGCTTGGGTTCTTCCGGGCCCACCTACGAGCAGTACTTC
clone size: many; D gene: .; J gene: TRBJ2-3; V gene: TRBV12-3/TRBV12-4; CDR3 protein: CASRTEGGTQYF; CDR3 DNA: TGTGCCAGCAGGACAGAGGGAGGTACGCAGTATTTT
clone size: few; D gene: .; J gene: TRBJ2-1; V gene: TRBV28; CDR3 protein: CASRPIGRSSYNEQFF; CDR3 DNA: TGTGCCAGCAGACCGATTGGGAGGTCTTCCTACAATGAGCAGTTCTTC
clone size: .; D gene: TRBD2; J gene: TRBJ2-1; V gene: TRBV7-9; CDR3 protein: CASSLDSGGNEQFF; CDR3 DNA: TGTGCCAGCAGCTTAGACTCGGGGGGGAATGAGCAGTTCTTC
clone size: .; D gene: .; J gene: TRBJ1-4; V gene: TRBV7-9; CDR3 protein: CASSVKLGLAEKLFF; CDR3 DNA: TGTGCCAGCAGCGTAAAGCTGGGGCTAGCTGAAAAACTGTTTTTT
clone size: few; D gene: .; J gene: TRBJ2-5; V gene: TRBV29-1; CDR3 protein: CSVGQVIQETQYF; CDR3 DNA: TGCAGCGTGGGACAAGTTATACAAGAGACCCAGTACTTC
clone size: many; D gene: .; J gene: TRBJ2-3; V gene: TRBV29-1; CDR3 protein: CSVEGTVTDTQYF; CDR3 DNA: TGCAGCGTTGAAGGGACAGTAACAGATACGCAGTATTTT
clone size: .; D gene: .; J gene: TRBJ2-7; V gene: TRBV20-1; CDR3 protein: CSASEFGVAYEQYF; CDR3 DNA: TGCAGTGCTAGCGAGTTCGGGGTAGCCTACGAGCAGTACTTC
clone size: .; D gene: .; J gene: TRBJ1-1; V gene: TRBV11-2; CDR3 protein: CASSFGGAMNTEAFF; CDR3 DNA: TGTGCCAGCAGCTTCGGGGGAGCCATGAACACTGAAGCTTTCTTT
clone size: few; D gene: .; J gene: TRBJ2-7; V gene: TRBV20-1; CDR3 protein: CSARLVDFYEQYF; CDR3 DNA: TGCAGTGCTAGGTTGGTCGATTTCTACGAGCAGTACTTC
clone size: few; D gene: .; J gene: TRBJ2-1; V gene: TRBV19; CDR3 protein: CASSIVDGYNEQFF; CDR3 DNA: TGTGCCAGTAGTATTGTGGACGGTTACAATGAGCAGTTCTTC
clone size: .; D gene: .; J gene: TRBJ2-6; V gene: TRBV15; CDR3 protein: CATSRQGSGANVLTF; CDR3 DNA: TGTGCCACCAGCAGACAGGGGTCTGGGGCCAACGTCCTGACTTTC
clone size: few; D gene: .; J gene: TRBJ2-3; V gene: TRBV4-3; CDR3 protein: CASSQDYGWTPGDTQYF; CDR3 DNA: TGCGCCAGCAGCCAAGATTACGGCTGGACCCCCGGAGATACGCAGTATTTT
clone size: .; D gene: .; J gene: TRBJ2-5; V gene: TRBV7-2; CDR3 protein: CASSFNRGETQYF; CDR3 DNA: TGTGCCAGCAGCTTTAATAGGGGAGAGACCCAGTACTTC
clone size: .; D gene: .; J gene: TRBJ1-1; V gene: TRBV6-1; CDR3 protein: CASISQGGAFF; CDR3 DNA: TGTGCCAGCATTTCCCAGGGAGGCGCTTTCTTT
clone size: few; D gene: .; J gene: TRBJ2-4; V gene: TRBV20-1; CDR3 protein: CSAREGENIQYF; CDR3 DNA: TGCAGTGCTAGAGAGGGAGAGAACATTCAGTACTTC